A selection of T cell receptor beta chains follows, all from one sample in a study of shared clonotypes between healthy human individuals. Sequencing used immunoSEQ multiplex PCR; TCRdb keeps in-frame clones, though not all of them. This table has 2,100,000 or so clones, more than 90% appearing once. The specimen sequenced was naive CD4+ T cells sorted from blood. The source is a man younger than 35 in good health. Both conserved end residues are part of each CDR3. The order of the fields is V gene, J gene, CDR3 protein.

>TRBV6-5|TRBJ2-3
CASSYGLADTDTQYF
>TRBV29-1|TRBJ1-2
CSVGNGENYGYTF
>TRBV25-1|TRBJ1-2
CASSGGVHGYTF
>TRBV5-4|TRBJ2-2
CASSLPHTGELFF
>TRBV30|TRBJ1-5
CAWSGTGGNNQPQHF
>TRBV25-1|TRBJ1-4
CASTRTGAGEKLFF
>TRBV18|TRBJ2-5
CASSSALAGETQYF
>TRBV14|TRBJ2-2
CASSQDSGSWYTGELFF
>TRBV2|TRBJ2-7
CASRDETYEQYF
>TRBV6-6|TRBJ1-4
CASSYQGGEKLFF
>TRBV14|TRBJ1-2
CASSQDRVGYGYTF
>TRBV11-2|TRBJ1-1
CASSLMENTEAFF
>TRBV28|TRBJ2-7
CASSAPAGRSSYEQYF
>TRBV5-8|TRBJ1-2
CASSLKRETGEGYGYTF
>TRBV29-1|TRBJ2-7
CSVEVSYEQYF
>TRBV7-2|TRBJ2-7
CASSPRAYEQYF
>TRBV25-1|TRBJ2-7
CASGGRYEQYF
>TRBV2|TRBJ2-1
CASRAGSGGTDEQFF
>TRBV11-2|TRBJ2-7
CASSLGVSYEQYF
>TRBV5-1|TRBJ1-4
CASSRDFGTELFF
>TRBV6-5|TRBJ1-3
CASRGGGGNTIYF
>TRBV5-4|TRBJ1-5
CASSLGTGGQPQHF
>TRBV28|TRBJ2-7
CASSSLHGGRTYEQYF
>TRBV7-9|TRBJ1-1
CASSLQGADTEAFF
>TRBV2|TRBJ1-1
CASSAGQGNTEAFF
>TRBV18|TRBJ2-3
CASSPVGLASSTDTQYF
>TRBV5-6|TRBJ2-5
CASSPGTGKGGETQYF
>TRBV7-9|TRBJ1-1
CASSLFEAFF
>TRBV4-1|TRBJ2-3
CASSGGNTDTQYF
>TRBV18|TRBJ2-5
CASSPIGTAETQYF
>TRBV6-6|TRBJ1-1
CASRRDSQNTEAFF
>TRBV11-1|TRBJ1-6
CASSLVSGPYNSPLHF
>TRBV28|TRBJ1-1
CASSSATLGNTEAFF
>TRBV19|TRBJ1-6
CASKRTEPNSPLHF
>TRBV5-1|TRBJ1-4
CASSSDREGGKLFF
>TRBV15|TRBJ1-1
CATSREGQYTEAFF
>TRBV6-1|TRBJ2-6
CASSYSGANVLTF
>TRBV30|TRBJ1-2
CAWSGGIYGYTF
>TRBV5-1|TRBJ2-2
CASSFQGENTGELFF
>TRBV19|TRBJ1-5
CASSIAGSLSNQPQHF
>TRBV30|TRBJ1-4
CAWSVSRVGEKLFF
>TRBV7-7|TRBJ2-5
CASSRASQETQYF
>TRBV4-1|TRBJ1-3
CASSRGQGQVSGNTIYF
>TRBV5-5|TRBJ1-5
CASSLGTGGQPQHF
>TRBV2|TRBJ2-1
CASSEVAEYNEQFF